Below are 21 T cell receptor beta chains sequenced from a single sample in a study of cytomegalovirus exposure and HLA in healthy donors (dated by TCRdb to about 2017). Library prep was done by the immunoSEQ multiplex PCR assay. For the multiplex PCR, a mixture combining 60 forward primers for TCR Vbeta segments and 13 reverse primers for TCR Jbeta segments was used. Sourced from immuneACCESS, this table was stored by TCRdb with only in-frame sequences that have V and J called. A share of the clones is absent; for the studies checked, an unresolved V gene accounts for under half, and the remainder has no known explanation. The sample yields 200,000 or so clones; about four fifths were counted once. The ten most abundant clones make up approximately 0.26% of the sample. What was sequenced was PBMCs. Receptors were obtained from a boy between 10 and 17 years old in good health and CMV-seronegative.

The sample holds one count of this clone. This rearrangement joins TRBV7-9 to TRBJ1-1; possible D gene TRBD1, 6 bases. Deletions cut 1 base from V and 2 bases from J, with 14 bases between. The CDR3 covers 16 residues. Germline assignment: CDR1 SEHNR and CDR2 FQNEAQ (reference sequence). CDR3 DNA sequence: TGTGCCAGCAGCTTAGAGGGGGTGGATTATAACACTGAAGCTTTCTTT. Protein: CASSLEGVDYNTEAFF.

The chain couples TRBV7-2 to TRBJ2-1, with TRBD2 matching over 11 bases. Germline V gene lookup returns CDR1 SGHTA and CDR2 FQGNSA. The CDR3 totals 20 residues. V shed 0 bases and J 0 bases; nucleotides not matched to a gene: 10. The CDR3 sequence is CASSLAPLAGEPSSYNEQFF. The CDR3 bases are TGTGCCAGCAGCTTAGCGCCACTAGCGGGGGAACCGAGCTCCTACAATGAGCAGTTCTTC.

The rearrangement joins TRBV7-8 to TRBJ2-2, with 10 bases lining up with TRBD2. Germline CDR1 reads SGHVS; CDR2 reads FQNEAQ. The CDR3 contains 16 residues. J gave up 4 bases and V 2 bases, and 4 bases lay outside the gene matches. CDR3 DNA sequence: TGTGCCAGCAGCTTACTAGCGGGAGAAATCACCGGGGAGCTGTTTTTT. It codes for CASSLLAGEITGELFF.

The CDR3 here is CASSGQGSSGNTIYF. The CDR3 coding sequence is TGTGCCAGCAGTGGACAGGGCTCCTCTGGAAACACCATATATTTT. The chain carries TRBV9 and TRBJ1-3, with 8 bases that match TRBD1. V lost 5 bases and J lost 0; bases outside the gene matches: 4. CDR1 is SGDLS and CDR2 is YYNGEE in the germline V gene. The CDR3 loop spans 15 amino acids.

The chain couples TRBV4-3 to TRBJ1-2, with 9 bases identical to TRBD1. V lost 4 bases and J lost 2; bases outside the gene matches: 2. Germline CDR1 is LGHNA and CDR2 is YSLEER. The CDR3 covers 14 residues. The CDR3 DNA is TGCGCCAGCAGCCGGGGGACAGGGAACTATGGCTACACCTTC. Residues: CASSRGTGNYGYTF.

V gene TRBV6-5 combines with J gene TRBJ1-2, with D perhaps TRBD1 (6 bases). In germline, CDR1 is MNHEY, CDR2 SVGAGI. This CDR3 contains 15 residues. V dropped 0 bases and J dropped 8 bases, with 16 bases sitting between them. CDR3 in DNA: TGTGCCAGCAGTTACTCGGGACAATACCTGGGAGGCTACACCTTC. Protein product: CASSYSGQYLGGYTF.

This chain links TRBV6-6 with TRBJ1-2; 10 bases are shared with TRBD1. The junction had 6 bases not matched to a gene; V was cut back by 6 bases and J by 8 bases. Germline CDR1 and CDR2: MNHNY and SVGAGI (reference sequence). The CDR3 loop spans 13 amino acids. The CDR3 sequence is CASRPGQGGGYTF. The CDR3, as DNA: TGTGCCAGCAGGCCAGGACAGGGGGGGGGCTACACCTTC.

This clone has only one observation. The chain joins TRBV7-2 to TRBJ1-2; TRBD1 aligns across 8 bases. From germline, CDR1 is SGHTA and CDR2 FQGNSA. With 3 bases clipped from V and 8 bases from J, the junction kept 8 bases outside the gene matches. CDR3 length equals 14 residues. CDR3 bases: TGTGCCAGCAGCTTGGGTGGACAGGGTAGAGGCTACACCTTC. Protein: CASSLGGQGRGYTF.

V gene TRBV9 combines with J gene TRBJ1-1; D is possibly TRBD1 (5 bases). The CDR3 has 13 amino acids. V lost 3 bases to trimming and J lost 12 bases, with 18 bases between them. CDR1 is SGDLS, CDR2 YYNGEE, per germline. This chain's CDR3 is CASSGTRPGGPFF. The CDR3 DNA follows: TGTGCCAGCAGCGGGACACGACCGGGGGGACCTTTCTTT.

V usage is TRBV27 and J usage is TRBJ2-1, with 10 positions matching TRBD1. The CDR3 spans 16 residues. CDR1 is MNHEY and CDR2 is SMNVEV in the germline V gene (reference sequence). V shed 5 bases, J shed 5 bases, and the junction held 9 bases outside the gene matches. The DNA for the CDR3 is TGTGCCAGCAGTCCCTCCGACAGGGGGCTCAACAATGAGCAGTTCTTC. This translates into CASSPSDRGLNNEQFF.

DNA for the CDR3: TGTGCCAGCAGCTGGGGGGTCATGGAAGCTTTCTTT. Its translation is CASSWGVMEAFF. J is TRBJ1-1 and V is TRBV5-6, with D possibly TRBD1 on 5 matching bases. The CDR3 has 12 residues. Trimming took 3 bases from V and 8 from J, leaving 11 bases between them. Germline CDR1 SGHDT, CDR2 YYEEEE. Filled out from reference TRBV5-6 and TRBJ1-1, the complete variable domain reads DAGVTQSPTHLIKTRGQQVTLRCSPKSGHDTVSWYQQALGQGPQFIFQYYEEEERQRGNFPDRFSGHQFPNYSSELNVNALLLGDSALYLCASSWGVMEAFFGQGTRLTVV.

The chain joins TRBV9 to TRBJ1-4, with TRBD1 identical over 7 bases. The V segment lost 4 bases and the J segment 7 bases; nucleotides outside the gene matches: 10. Germline CDR1 and CDR2: SGDLS and YYNGEE. The CDR3 length is 15 residues. The CDR3 here is CASSPEGAPTEKLFF. The CDR3 DNA reads TGTGCCAGCAGCCCAGAGGGGGCGCCGACTGAAAAACTGTTTTTT.

The V call is TRBV27, the J call TRBJ1-3; D is possibly TRBD1 (5 bases). Germline CDR1 and CDR2: MNHEY and SMNVEV (reference sequence). Trimming removed 3 bases from V and 2 bases from J, with 8 bases in between. This CDR3 has 14 residues. CDR3 protein: CASSFGGPGNTIYF. For the CDR3, the DNA is TGTGCCAGCAGTTTCGGGGGACCTGGAAACACCATATATTTT.

This rearrangement joins TRBV28 to TRBJ2-7, with D possibly matching TRBD2 (5 bases). Germline V lookup: CDR1 MDHEN, CDR2 SYDVKM. This CDR3 is built from 15 residues. V lost 3 bases, J lost 3 bases, and 15 bases lay in between. The CDR3 bases are TGTGCCAGCAGTTTCCGGAGGAGTTTTGACTACGAGCAGTACTTC. As protein: CASSFRRSFDYEQYF.

The chain couples TRBV9 to TRBJ2-7; no reliable D call. V was clipped by 0 bases and J by 3 bases, with 13 bases between them. The CDR3 length is 15 residues. Germline V CDR1 and CDR2: SGDLS, YYNGEE. The CDR3 loop reads CASSVGGRPLYEQYF. DNA of the CDR3: TGTGCCAGCAGCGTAGGAGGTAGACCGCTCTACGAGCAGTACTTC.

The rearrangement joins TRBV29-1 to TRBJ1-2, with 9 bases that match TRBD1. This CDR3 is 16 amino acids long. CDR1 is SQVTM, CDR2 ANQGSEA, per germline. V lost 7 bases, J lost 2 bases, and 14 bases stayed unmatched. The CDR3, as DNA: TGCAGCGCCCAAAGACCCGGGACAGGGAGCAACTATGGCTACACCTTC. The encoded protein is CSAQRPGTGSNYGYTF.

The chain joins TRBV5-1 to TRBJ2-7; D might be TRBD2 (6 bases). Trimming took off 0 bases at V and 2 bases at J, with 12 bases between the two ends. CDR1 is SGHRS, CDR2 YFSETQ, per germline. The CDR3 extends over 15 amino acids. DNA of the CDR3: TGCGCCAGCAGCTTGGATCCCACTAGCCCCTACGAGCAGTACTTC. Its translation: CASSLDPTSPYEQYF.

The V call is TRBV5-6, the J call TRBJ1-3, with 9 positions matching TRBD1. V was clipped by 0 bases and J by 2 bases; unmatched bases: 3. The CDR3 runs 16 residues. The germline V gene encodes CDR1 SGHDT and CDR2 YYEEEE. In DNA, the CDR3 is TGTGCCAGCAGCTTGGTAGGGACAGGGACTGGAAACACCATATATTTT. Translating gives CASSLVGTGTGNTIYF.

This sequence joins TRBV7-9 and TRBJ1-4, with D perhaps matching TRBD1 (5 bases). CDR1 is SEHNR, CDR2 FQNEAQ, per germline (reference sequence). This CDR3 is 16 amino acids long. The germline V and J ends were trimmed by 5 bases and 0 bases, with 13 bases remaining between them. The CDR3 DNA is TGTGCCAGCAGCGCACGGACACCTGCAACTAATGAAAAACTGTTTTTT. Its translation is CASSARTPATNEKLFF.

V usage is TRBV7-2 and J usage is TRBJ1-5; D remains ambiguous. The CDR3 is 15 residues long. Trimming took 5 bases from V and 0 from J, leaving 11 bases between them. CDR1 is SGHTA, CDR2 FQGNSA, per germline. The CDR3 reads CASSLLGSSNQPQHF. CDR3 DNA sequence: TGTGCCAGCAGCCTACTAGGCAGTAGCAATCAGCCCCAGCATTTT.

The chain couples TRBV4-1 to TRBJ1-2, with D hard to call. This CDR3 spans 14 amino acids. Germline V CDR1 and CDR2: MGHRA, YSYEKL. Trimming took 3 bases from V and 0 from J, leaving 8 bases between them. CDR3 loop: CASSQAQTNYGYTF. The DNA of the CDR3 is TGCGCCAGCAGCCAGGCCCAAACTAACTATGGCTACACCTTC.